This is a list of T cell receptor beta chains from one sample in a study of cytomegalovirus exposure and HLA in healthy donors. The protocol was immunoSEQ multiplex PCR, while the TCRdb copy is restricted to in-frame clones and leaves out a portion. The sample lists 68,000 or so clones, 90% to 95% seen once, with approximately 3.4% in the top ten. The sample comprised PBMCs. These receptors all stem from a man between 18 and 35 years old in good health and CMV-seronegative. CDR3s include the opening cysteine and the closing phenylalanine or tryptophan. The order of the fields is CDR3 length, V gene, J gene, D gene, clone size, CDR3 protein, CDR3 DNA. D genes are given only for firm matches. Only part of the rows carry a size: once, few, many, or a class if the clone is expanded.

15	TRBV7-2	TRBJ1-1	TRBD1	.	CASSLRTGRSTEAFF	TGTGCCAGCAGCTTACGGACAGGTCGCAGCACTGAAGCTTTCTTT
13	TRBV19	TRBJ2-1	TRBD2	once	CASSSWEGHEQFF	TGTGCCAGTAGTTCCTGGGAGGGCCATGAGCAGTTCTTC
20	TRBV5-4	TRBJ2-1	.	.	CASSLGPANYGVGSYNEQFF	TGTGCCAGCAGCTTGGGACCTGCGAACTACGGCGTTGGCTCCTACAATGAGCAGTTCTTC
16	TRBV7-2	TRBJ1-1	TRBD1	.	CASSLKYRGVSTEAFF	TGTGCCAGCAGCTTAAAGTACAGGGGGGTGAGCACTGAAGCTTTCTTT
13	TRBV7-2	TRBJ2-1	TRBD2	few	CASSYAGYSGLFF	TGTGCCAGCAGCTACGCCGGGTATAGCGGGTTGTTCTTC
16	TRBV9	TRBJ1-3	TRBD1	.	CASSVETTGVGNTIYF	TGTGCCAGCAGCGTCGAAACGACAGGGGTCGGAAACACCATATATTTT
13	TRBV5-5	TRBJ1-4	.	.	CASSESGVEKLFF	TGTGCCAGCAGCGAAAGCGGGGTGGAAAAACTGTTTTTT
15	TRBV27	TRBJ2-1	TRBD2	.	CASSFSRGGYNEQFF	TGTGCCAGCAGTTTTTCGCGCGGGGGCTACAATGAGCAGTTCTTC
12	TRBV28	TRBJ1-4	TRBD1	.	CASHRGNGKLFF	TGTGCCAGCCACAGGGGCAACGGAAAACTGTTTTTT
15	TRBV5-6	TRBJ2-1	.	.	CASSLKGDSYNEQFF	TGTGCCAGCAGCTTGAAGGGGGACTCCTACAATGAGCAGTTCTTC
14	TRBV28	TRBJ2-1	TRBD2	.	CASSLRLAGVEQFF	TGTGCCAGCAGTTTGCGGCTAGCGGGAGTTGAGCAGTTCTTC
13	TRBV5-1	TRBJ1-1	.	.	CASSLTGRTEAFF	TGCGCCAGCAGCTTGACAGGGCGTACTGAAGCTTTCTTT
18	TRBV4-3	TRBJ2-2	.	.	CASSQAVGATSFTGELFF	TGCGCCAGCAGCCAAGCCGTAGGAGCGACCTCGTTCACCGGGGAGCTGTTTTTT
12	TRBV11-2	TRBJ2-7	.	once	CASSSLGRGCRF	TGTGCCAGCAGCTCCCTCGGTAGGGGCTGCCGCTTC
18	TRBV7-2	TRBJ2-1	TRBD2	.	CASSSGLAGRSSYNEQFF	TGTGCCAGCAGCTCGGGACTAGCGGGCAGGAGCTCCTACAATGAGCAGTTCTTC
14	TRBV28	TRBJ1-2	.	once	CASSLEAAGVGYTF	TGTGCCAGCAGTTTAGAGGCGGCAGGGGTTGGCTACACCTTC
17	TRBV27	TRBJ1-3	.	few	CASRPLYGGNSGNTIYF	TGTGCCAGCAGGCCTCTATATGGGGGGAACTCTGGAAACACCATATATTTT
17	TRBV5-4	TRBJ2-7	TRBD2	.	CASSLLVGLAGSDEQYF	TGTGCCAGCAGCTTGCTCGTCGGACTAGCGGGATCAGACGAGCAGTACTTC
15	TRBV5-1	TRBJ1-5	.	.	CASSLVGSPGQPQHF	TGCGCCAGCAGCTTGGTAGGGAGTCCGGGTCAGCCCCAGCATTTT
15	TRBV2	TRBJ2-3	.	.	CASTNSQEITDTQYF	TGTGCCAGCACCAACAGTCAGGAAATCACAGATACGCAGTATTTT
13	TRBV28	TRBJ1-5	.	.	CASSSYGGQPQHF	TGTGCCAGCAGTTCATACGGCGGTCAGCCCCAGCATTTT
14	TRBV7-3	TRBJ2-1	TRBD2	.	CASSSGTSGAEQFF	TGTGCCAGCAGCTCAGGGACTAGCGGGGCAGAGCAGTTCTTC
10	TRBV29-1	TRBJ2-7	.	.	CSVKQGTQYF	TGTAGCGTGAAGCAGGGAACTCAGTACTTC
16	TRBV9	TRBJ2-1	.	.	CASSVGRDSPYNEQFF	TGTGCCAGCAGCGTAGGGCGGGACAGTCCCTACAATGAGCAGTTCTTC
12	TRBV12-5	TRBJ2-5	.	.	CASGPRFETQYF	TGTGCTAGTGGCCCGCGCTTCGAGACCCAGTACTTC
15	TRBV9	TRBJ2-1	.	.	CASSVGGTSYNEQFF	TGTGCCAGCAGCGTAGGAGGGACTTCCTACAATGAGCAGTTCTTC
13	TRBV30	TRBJ2-7	.	once	CAWRFGGPYEQYF	TGTGCCTGGAGGTTCGGTGGTCCCTACGAGCAGTACTTC
18	TRBV7-3	TRBJ2-7	TRBD2	few	CASSLLISSGRAHYEQYF	TGTGCCAGCAGCTTATTGATATCGAGCGGGAGGGCCCATTACGAGCAGTACTTC
12	TRBV29-1	TRBJ1-2	TRBD1	.	CSVGTGLYGYTF	TGCAGCGTGGGGACAGGGCTCTATGGCTACACCTTC
15	TRBV4-1	TRBJ1-1	TRBD1	.	CASSQKDRGSTEAFF	TGCGCCAGCAGCCAAAAGGACAGGGGAAGCACTGAAGCTTTCTTT
13	TRBV27	TRBJ1-5	TRBD1	.	CASSRDRGQPQHF	TGTGCCAGCAGTCGGGACAGGGGACAGCCCCAGCATTTT
14	TRBV7-8	TRBJ2-3	.	.	CASTLAASTDTQYF	TGTGCCAGCACCTTAGCGGCTAGCACAGATACGCAGTATTTT
16	TRBV5-1	TRBJ2-3	.	.	CASSRPDSGYTDTQYF	TGCGCCAGCAGCCGCCCCGATAGCGGCTACACAGATACGCAGTATTTT
16	TRBV15	TRBJ2-7	.	once	CATSRDRGWASAEQYF	TGTGCCACCAGCAGAGATCGGGGATGGGCCTCGGCCGAGCAGTACTTC
14	TRBV5-1	TRBJ1-1	TRBD1	.	CASSSGTGNTEAFF	TGCGCCAGCAGCTCAGGGACAGGGAACACTGAAGCTTTCTTT
13	TRBV28	TRBJ1-1	.	.	CASSFPQNTEAFF	TGTGCCAGCAGTTTTCCCCAGAACACTGAAGCTTTCTTT
16	TRBV7-9	TRBJ2-5	.	.	CASSYFPPRGLETQYF	TGTGCCAGCAGCTACTTCCCCCCCAGGGGTTTAGAGACCCAGTACTTC
15	TRBV7-9	TRBJ2-2	.	.	CASSYTGLKTGELFF	TGTGCCAGCAGCTACACAGGTTTAAAAACCGGGGAGCTGTTTTTT
17	TRBV28	TRBJ2-5	TRBD1	once	CASSPGTGGPYQETQYF	TGTGCCAGCAGTCCGGGGACAGGGGGACCTTACCAAGAGACCCAGTACTTC
13	TRBV7-3	TRBJ2-3	.	.	CASSSGATDTQYF	TGTGCCAGCAGCTCTGGGGCCACAGATACGCAGTATTTT
16	TRBV5-1	TRBJ2-5	TRBD1	.	CASGPGGFSIQETQYF	TGCGCCAGCGGCCCAGGGGGCTTTTCCATCCAAGAGACCCAGTACTTC
14	TRBV28	TRBJ2-3	TRBD1	.	CASTQGQAQDTQYF	TGTGCCAGCACCCAGGGACAGGCTCAGGACACGCAGTATTTT
17	TRBV9	TRBJ2-5	TRBD2	.	CASSDLTSGRAVETQYF	TGTGCCAGCAGCGACCTGACTAGCGGGAGGGCTGTGGAGACCCAGTACTTC
13	TRBV5-4	TRBJ2-7	.	.	CASSSPGSDEQYF	TGTGCCAGCAGCTCTCCTGGCAGTGACGAGCAGTACTTC
14	TRBV7-9	TRBJ2-7	.	.	CASSLDRSSYEQYF	TGTGCCAGCAGCTTAGACAGGAGCTCCTACGAGCAGTACTTC
14	TRBV5-5	TRBJ1-5	.	.	CASSLDRSNQPQHF	TGTGCCAGCAGCTTAGACAGATCCAATCAGCCCCAGCATTTT
15	TRBV27	TRBJ1-4	TRBD1	.	CASRTPQGNNEKLFF	TGTGCCAGCCGCACACCACAGGGGAATAATGAAAAACTGTTTTTT
13	TRBV2	TRBJ2-5	.	.	CASSVEDQETQYF	TGTGCCAGCAGTGTTGAGGACCAAGAGACCCAGTACTTC